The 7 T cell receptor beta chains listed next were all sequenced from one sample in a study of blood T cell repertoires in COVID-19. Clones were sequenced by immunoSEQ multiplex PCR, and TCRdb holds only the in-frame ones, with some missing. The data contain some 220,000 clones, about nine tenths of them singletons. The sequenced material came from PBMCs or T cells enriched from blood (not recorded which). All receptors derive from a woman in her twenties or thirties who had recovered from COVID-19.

Here the CDR3 DNA reads TGTGCCAGCAGTTCCGGACACTACGAGCAGTACTTC. Translation: CASSSGHYEQYF. The V gene is TRBV12-3 or TRBV12-4, the J gene TRBJ2-7; D perhaps matches TRBD1 (5 bases). Trimming shortened V by 4 bases and J by 3 bases, and 7 bases separated the two germline ends. CDR3 length equals 12 residues.

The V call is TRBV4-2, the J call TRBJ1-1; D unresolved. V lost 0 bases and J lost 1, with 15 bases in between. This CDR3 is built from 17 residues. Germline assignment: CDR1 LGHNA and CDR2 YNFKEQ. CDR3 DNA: TGTGCCAGCAGCCAAGAACGTTTCCAGGCCGGGAACACTGAAGCTTTCTTT. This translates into CASSQERFQAGNTEAFF.

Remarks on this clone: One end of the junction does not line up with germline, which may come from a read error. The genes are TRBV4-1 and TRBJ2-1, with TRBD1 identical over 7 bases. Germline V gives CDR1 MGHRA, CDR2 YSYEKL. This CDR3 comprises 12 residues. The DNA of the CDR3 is TGCGCCAGCAGCGCGACAGGGTTGGAAAAGGTCTTC. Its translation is CASSATGLEKVF.

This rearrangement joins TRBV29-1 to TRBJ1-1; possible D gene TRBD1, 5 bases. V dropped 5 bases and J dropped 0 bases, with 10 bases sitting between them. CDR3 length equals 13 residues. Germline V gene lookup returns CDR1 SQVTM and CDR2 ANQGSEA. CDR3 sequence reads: CSVNRQLNTEAFF. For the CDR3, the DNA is TGCAGCGTTAATCGACAGTTGAACACTGAAGCTTTCTTT.

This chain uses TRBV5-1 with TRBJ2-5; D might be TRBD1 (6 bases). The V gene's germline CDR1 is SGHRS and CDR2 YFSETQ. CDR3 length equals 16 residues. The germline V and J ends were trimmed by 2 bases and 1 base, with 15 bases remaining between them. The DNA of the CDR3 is TGCGCCAGCAGCTTTACCCAATTGGGGGCCCAAGAGACCCAGTACTTC. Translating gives CASSFTQLGAQETQYF.

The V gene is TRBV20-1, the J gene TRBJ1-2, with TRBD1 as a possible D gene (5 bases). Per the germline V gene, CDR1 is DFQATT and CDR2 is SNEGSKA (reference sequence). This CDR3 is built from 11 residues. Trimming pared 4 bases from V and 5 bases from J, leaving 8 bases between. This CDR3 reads CSATRDYGYTF. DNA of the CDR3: TGCAGTGCTACCAGGGATTATGGCTACACCTTC.

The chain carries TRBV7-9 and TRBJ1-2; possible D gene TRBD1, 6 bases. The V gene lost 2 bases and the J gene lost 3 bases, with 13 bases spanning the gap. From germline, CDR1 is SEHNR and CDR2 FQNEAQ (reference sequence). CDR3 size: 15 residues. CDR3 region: CASSLYQGPDYGYTF. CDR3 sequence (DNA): TGTGCCAGCAGCTTATATCAGGGGCCGGACTATGGCTACACCTTC.